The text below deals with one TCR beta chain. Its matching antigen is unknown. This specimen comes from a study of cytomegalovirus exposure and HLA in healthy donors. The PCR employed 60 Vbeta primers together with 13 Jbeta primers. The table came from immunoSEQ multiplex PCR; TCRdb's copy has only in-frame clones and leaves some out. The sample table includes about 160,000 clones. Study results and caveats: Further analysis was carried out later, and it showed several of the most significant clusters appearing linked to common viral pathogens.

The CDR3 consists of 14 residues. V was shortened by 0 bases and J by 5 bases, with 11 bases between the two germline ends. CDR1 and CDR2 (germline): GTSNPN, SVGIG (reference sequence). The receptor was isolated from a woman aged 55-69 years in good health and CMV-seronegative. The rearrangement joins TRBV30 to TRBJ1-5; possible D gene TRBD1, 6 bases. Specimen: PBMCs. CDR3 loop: CAWSVGTFHQPQHF. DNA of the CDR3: TGTGCCTGGAGTGTGGGGACATTCCATCAGCCCCAGCATTTT.